Listed below are T cell receptor beta chains from one sample, sequenced in a study of breast tumors, draining lymph nodes, adjacent tissues. TCRdb used MiXCR to reprocess the multiplex PCR reads, holding one entry per CDR3 protein. The table lists about 35,000 distinct CDR3 sequences, roughly 32% of them singletons. The sample consisted of breast tumor tissue. Source of these receptors: a female donor with breast cancer. Some clones in this sample may be carry-over from other donors' samples. Both conserved end residues are part of each CDR3. Each record gives: V gene, clone size, D gene, J gene, CDR3 DNA, CDR3 protein. The D gene is left open where the match is weak. Clone size, where shown, is once, few, many, or a class for clones that have expanded.

TRBV19	NA	TRBD1	TRBJ1-4	TGTGCCAGTAGTATGAAATGGGGACAGCTTAATGAAAAACTGTTTTTT	CASSMKWGQLNEKLFF
TRBV6-1	NA	TRBD2	TRBJ2-3	TGTGCCAGCAGTGGCCTAGCGGGAGGGCGGGATACGCAGTATTTT	CASSGLAGGRDTQYF
TRBV6-5	many	TRBD1	TRBJ1-5	TGTGCCAGCAGTCCCGACAGGGGGCTCCTTAGCAATCAGCCCCAGCATTTT	CASSPDRGLLSNQPQHF
TRBV5-4	many	TRBD1	TRBJ2-7	TGTGCCAGCAGGACAGGGTCTGGCGAGCAGTACTTC	CASRTGSGEQYF
TRBV15	many	NA	TRBJ2-3	TGTGCCACCAGCAGAGATATCGGGGGCGCAGATACGCAGTATTTT	CATSRDIGGADTQYF
TRBV6-5	NA	NA	TRBJ2-2	TGTGCCAGCAGAAGAACTCAGGGGACCGGGGAGCTGTCTTTT	CASRRTQGTGELSF
TRBV5-1	once	TRBD1	TRBJ2-5	TGCGCCAGCAGCTTGGCCGCAGGGGGCTATGGAGAGACCCAGTACTTC	CASSLAAGGYGETQYF
TRBV20-1	NA	NA	TRBJ2-1	TGCAGCTACCTGGTGGGGGGATTCTCCTACAATGAGCAGTTCTTC	CSYLVGGFSYNEQFF
TRBV10-3	NA	TRBD1	TRBJ2-1	TGTGCCATCAGTGAGAGAGCGGGACAGGGATATGATGAGCAGTTCTTC	CAISERAGQGYDEQFF
TRBV6-6	many	NA	TRBJ2-2	TGTGCCAGGGCAGGGGTTAACGCCGGGGAGCTGTTTTTT	CARAGVNAGELFF
TRBV28	NA	NA	TRBJ2-1	TGTGCCAGCAGTTTAGGGGGACTTTACAATGAGCAGTTCTTC	CASSLGGLYNEQFF
TRBV6-4	NA	NA	TRBJ2-3	TGTGCCAGCAGTGGCTCTGGCAGGGACACAGATACGCAGTATTTT	CASSGSGRDTDTQYF
TRBV19	few	TRBD1	TRBJ2-4	TGTGCCAGTAGTCCCCGGACAGGGGGGACCAAAAACATTCAGTACTTC	CASSPRTGGTKNIQYF
TRBV12-3/TRBV12-4	many	NA	TRBJ1-6	TGTGCCAGCACCCTGGGGAGGGGATTCAATTCACCCCTCCACTTT	CASTLGRGFNSPLHF
TRBV5-6	many	TRBD1	TRBJ1-3	TGTGCCAGCAGCAGACAGGGCTCCGGAAACACCATATATTTT	CASSRQGSGNTIYF
TRBV5-4	few	NA	TRBJ2-1	TGTGCCAGCAGGTTAGATTACGGGAGAAACAATGAGCAGTTCTTC	CASRLDYGRNNEQFF
TRBV6-1	many	TRBD1	TRBJ1-3	TGTGCCAGCAGTTACGGGACAGGCCTGAGCTCTGGAAACACCATATATTTT	CASSYGTGLSSGNTIYF
TRBV28	many	NA	TRBJ1-3	TGTGCCAGCAACCCCGCCAACTCTGGAAACACCATATATTTT	CASNPANSGNTIYF
TRBV5-5	many	NA	TRBJ2-3	TGTGCCAGCAGCCCCCGGGAAAACACAGATACGCAGTATTTT	CASSPRENTDTQYF
TRBV5-1	many	TRBD1	TRBJ2-3	TGCGCCAGCAGCTCGTCGGGACAGGTCCTGGCAGATACGCAGTATTTT	CASSSSGQVLADTQYF
TRBV20-1	many	NA	TRBJ2-2	TGCAGTGCGAGGAGTCTGGACTCCCATTACACCGGGGAGCTGTTTTTT	CSARSLDSHYTGELFF
TRBV6-1	few	NA	TRBJ2-6	TGTGCCAGCAGTGAAGTTCGGAGCTCTGGGGCCAACGTCCTGACTTTC	CASSEVRSSGANVLTF
TRBV3-1	NA	NA	TRBJ2-7	TGTGCCAGCAGCCAAGATGGGCTGTACTCCTACGAGCAGTACTTC	CASSQDGLYSYEQYF
TRBV6-2/TRBV6-3	few	TRBD2	TRBJ2-2	TGTGCCAGCAGTATAGCGGGGGGATTGAACACCGGGGAGCTGTTTTTT	CASSIAGGLNTGELFF
TRBV6-1	many	TRBD1	TRBJ2-2	TGTGCCAGCACCCCTGGACAGGACACTAGGACCGGGGAGCTGTTTTTT	CASTPGQDTRTGELFF
TRBV27	NA	TRBD1	TRBJ2-4	TGTGCCAGCGGTTTATCGGGACAGGGTCTTCAGTACTTC	CASGLSGQGLQYF
TRBV7-8	many	TRBD1	TRBJ2-1	TGTGCCAGCAGTCGGGCAGGGGGAGCCCGGTCCCGTAATGAGCAGTTCTTC	CASSRAGGARSRNEQFF
TRBV24-1	many	NA	TRBJ2-3	TGTGCCACCAGTGACCCCCCCGGAGATACGCAGTATTTT	CATSDPPGDTQYF
TRBV14	many	NA	TRBJ1-2	TGTGCCAGCAGCCAAGAAGGTCGGGAATACTATGGCTACACCTTC	CASSQEGREYYGYTF
TRBV6-2/TRBV6-3	once	NA	TRBJ2-7	TGTGCCAGCAGGGATCCCTCCTACGAGCAGTACTTC	CASRDPSYEQYF
TRBV20-1	many	NA	TRBJ1-4	TGCAGTGCTAGACAGCACAGGAATGAAAAACTGTTTTTT	CSARQHRNEKLFF
TRBV19	many	NA	TRBJ1-2	TGTGCCAGTATCCCCCCGGGAATTAACTATGGCTACACCTTC	CASIPPGINYGYTF
TRBV11-3	many	TRBD1	TRBJ2-1	TGTGCCAGCAGCCCGGACAGGTACAATGAGCAGTTCTTC	CASSPDRYNEQFF
TRBV10-2	many	TRBD1	TRBJ2-1	TGCGCCAGCCTATCCGGGACAGGGAACAATGAGCAGTTCTTC	CASLSGTGNNEQFF
TRBV6-1	few	TRBD1	TRBJ1-3	TGTGCCAGCAGTGGCCCGGACAGGGTTTTCGGAAACACCATATATTTT	CASSGPDRVFGNTIYF
TRBV7-9	many	TRBD2	TRBJ2-1	TGTGCCAGCAGCCCACCCATCGGTAGCGGGATTGACAATGAGCAGTTCTTC	CASSPPIGSGIDNEQFF
TRBV6-5	medium-sized	NA	TRBJ2-7	TGTGCCAGCAGTATCTATTACGAGCAGTACTTC	CASSIYYEQYF
TRBV6-1	NA	NA	TRBJ1-1	TGTGCCAGCAAGGAATGGGGGAACACTGAAGCTTTCTTT	CASKEWGNTEAFF
TRBV5-8	many	NA	TRBJ2-5	TGTGCCAGCAGCAAGAGGCGGGGAGAGACCCAGTACTTC	CASSKRRGETQYF
TRBV2	NA	TRBD2	TRBJ2-1	TGTGCCAGCAGTGTCGAAGCGGGAGGGGTTAATGAGCAGTTCTTC	CASSVEAGGVNEQFF